This TCR beta chain was obtained from a study of cytomegalovirus exposure and HLA in healthy donors. Findings and caveats of the study: Among immune exposure information, only CMV serostatus was available. The authors listed around 150 TCR beta chains as cytomegalovirus-associated. In an earlier analysis, in 620 or so donors, most V segments appeared productive either ~90% or ~30% of the time.

Researchers ran the PCR with 60 Vbeta and 13 Jbeta primers. The method was immunoSEQ multiplex PCR; TCRdb's version includes in-frame clones alone and lacks a portion of them. In the table there are roughly 110,000 clones, about two thirds of which are singletons. Notes on this clone: Antigen unknown.

Trimming stripped 0 bases from V and 5 bases from J, with 11 bases between. Germline lookup yields CDR1 GTSNPN and CDR2 SVGIG (reference sequence). CDR3 length: 14 amino acids. The sequenced material came from PBMCs. The rearrangement uses TRBV30 and TRBJ1-5; a weak D match, TRBD1 (5 bases). The TCR originated in a boy aged 5 to 17 in good health and CMV-seronegative. CDR3 residues: CAWSVRDPYQPQHF. The CDR3 DNA reads TGTGCCTGGAGTGTCAGGGATCCTTATCAGCCCCAGCATTTT.